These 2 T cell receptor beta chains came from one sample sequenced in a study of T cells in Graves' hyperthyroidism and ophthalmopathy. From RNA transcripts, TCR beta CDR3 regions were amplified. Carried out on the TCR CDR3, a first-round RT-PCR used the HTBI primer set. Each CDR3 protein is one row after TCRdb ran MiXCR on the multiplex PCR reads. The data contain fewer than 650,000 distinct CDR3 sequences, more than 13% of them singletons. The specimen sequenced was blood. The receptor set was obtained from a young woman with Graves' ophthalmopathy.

CDR3 in DNA: TGCGCCAGCAGCGATACGGGAGTAGATACGCAGTATTTT. Translating gives CASSDTGVDTQYF. The rearrangement joins TRBV4-3 to TRBJ2-3; a weak D match, TRBD2 (6 bases). The length of the CDR3 is 13 residues. Germline V lookup: CDR1 LGHNA, CDR2 YSLEER. The V gene lost 5 bases and the J gene lost 5 bases, with 11 bases spanning the gap.

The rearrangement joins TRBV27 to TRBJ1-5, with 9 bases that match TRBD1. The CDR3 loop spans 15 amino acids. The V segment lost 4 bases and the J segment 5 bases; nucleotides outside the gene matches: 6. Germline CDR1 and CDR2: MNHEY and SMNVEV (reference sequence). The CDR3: CASSSHGTGYQPQHF. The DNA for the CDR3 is TGTGCCAGCAGTTCCCACGGGACAGGGTATCAGCCCCAGCATTTT.